This T cell receptor (beta chain) was captured in a study of siplizumab effects on memory and regulatory T cells. The V gene's germline CDR1 is SGHTA and CDR2 FQGNSA. The CDR3 is made up of 14 amino acids. Germline trimming cut 5 bases from V and 3 bases from J; bases unmatched to any gene: 3. The repertoire was sequenced with immunoSEQ multiplex PCR; TCRdb's copy has only in-frame clones and lacks some. The table has about 14,000 clones, around 49% seen once. Study conclusions and caveats: A naive or memory phenotype could not be assigned to roughly 80-97% of the proliferating CD4+ or CD8+ clones. Naive T cells looked more diverse than memory cells, and they looked like major contributors to the alloresponse. Siplizumab significantly brought down the alloreactive sequences that trace back to unstimulated CD4+ memory cells.

Notes on this clone: What it binds is unknown.

Mixed lymphocyte reaction cells underwent about six days of coculture at 37°C. This TCR came from a human donor in good health; the cells came from an allogeneic mixed lymphocyte reaction. Sample: CFSE-low (dividing) CD4+ T cells sorted from an allogeneic mixed lymphocyte reaction. The chain is built from TRBV7-2 and TRBJ1-2, with 10 bases aligning to TRBD1. The DNA for the CDR3 is TGTGCCAGCAGCAAGGACAGGGGGGACTATGGCTACACCTTC. This sequence encodes CASSKDRGDYGYTF.